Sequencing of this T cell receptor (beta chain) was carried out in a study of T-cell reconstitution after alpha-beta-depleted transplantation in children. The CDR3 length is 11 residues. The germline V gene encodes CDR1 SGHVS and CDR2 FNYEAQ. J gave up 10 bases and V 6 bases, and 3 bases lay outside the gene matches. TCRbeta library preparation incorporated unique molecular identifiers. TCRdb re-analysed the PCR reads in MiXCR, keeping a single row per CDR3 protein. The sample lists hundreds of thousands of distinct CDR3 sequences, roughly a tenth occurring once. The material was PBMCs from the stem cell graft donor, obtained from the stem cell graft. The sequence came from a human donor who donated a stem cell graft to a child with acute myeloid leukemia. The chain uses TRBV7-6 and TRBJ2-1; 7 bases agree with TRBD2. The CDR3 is CASRGEGEQFF. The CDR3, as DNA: TGTGCCAGCAGGGGGGAGGGGGAGCAGTTCTTC.